Presented here are 11 T cell receptor beta chains from one specimen sequenced in a study of T-cell reconstitution after alpha-beta-depleted transplantation in children. Construction of the TCRbeta library involved unique molecular identifiers. TCRdb processed the PCR reads anew with MiXCR; each CDR3 protein has one entry. The sample holds hundreds of thousands of distinct CDR3 sequences, around 16% seen once. Source: PBMCs, mostly from graft donor cells, taken 360 days after TCRalphabeta/CD19-depleted stem cell transplant. Receptor source: a male patient between 2 and 10 years old who had a stem cell transplant for acute lymphoblastic leukemia, so the T cells may come from the graft donor.

In this sample, this clonotype turned up a few times. This chain connects TRBV4-1 to TRBJ2-1; D unresolved. The germline gives CDR1 MGHRA, CDR2 YSYEKL. This CDR3 is 13 amino acids long. The germline V and J ends were trimmed by 4 bases and 2 bases, with 6 bases remaining between them. The CDR3 sequence: CASSRPAYNEQFF. The CDR3 DNA follows: TGCGCCAGCAGCCGCCCAGCCTACAATGAGCAGTTCTTC.

There are a few counts of this clonotype. This rearrangement joins TRBV6-2 or TRBV6-3 to TRBJ2-1, with D perhaps TRBD2 (6 bases). Germline V lookup: CDR1 MNHEY, CDR2 SVGEGT. This CDR3 contains 17 residues. Deletions cut 5 bases from V and 3 bases from J, with 20 bases between. CDR3 coding DNA: TGTGCCAGCAGTCAGGATGGACGGGGGAACTTCTACAATGAGCAGTTCTTC. Its translation is CASSQDGRGNFYNEQFF.

V and J are TRBV6-2 or TRBV6-3 and TRBJ2-1; the match to TRBD2 covers 12 bases. This CDR3 spans 20 amino acids. After removal of 2 bases from V and 0 bases from J, the junction contained 11 bases not matched to a gene. In germline, CDR1 is MNHEY, CDR2 SVGEGT. This CDR3 reads CASSYPLLAGGKGSYNEQFF. CDR3 coding DNA: TGTGCCAGCAGTTACCCCTTACTAGCGGGAGGTAAAGGCTCCTACAATGAGCAGTTCTTC.

V is TRBV28 and J is TRBJ1-2; D remains unclear. Germline CDR1 and CDR2: MDHEN and SYDVKM. This CDR3 spans 13 amino acids. V was shortened by 1 base and J by 4 bases, with 7 bases between the two germline ends. The CDR3 sequence: CASSLYGTYGYTF. CDR3 DNA: TGTGCCAGCAGTTTATACGGAACCTATGGCTACACCTTC.

This clonotype was recorded many times. The rearrangement joins TRBV7-9 to TRBJ1-1; D is unclear. V lost 1 base, J lost 1 base, and 19 bases lay in between. The CDR3 is made up of 18 amino acids. The germline V gene encodes CDR1 SEHNR and CDR2 FQNEAQ (reference sequence). This CDR3 reads CASSLGLVEWYWNTEAFF. DNA for the CDR3: TGTGCCAGCAGCTTAGGTCTAGTGGAATGGTATTGGAACACTGAAGCTTTCTTT.

This clonotype was counted a few times. The chain employs TRBV9 and TRBJ2-5; D unresolved. This CDR3 has 17 amino acids. The germline V gene encodes CDR1 SGDLS and CDR2 YYNGEE. Trimming took 2 bases from V and 2 from J, leaving 19 bases between them. The CDR3 here is CASSVYPEPGWQETQYF. The DNA for the CDR3 is TGTGCCAGCAGCGTCTACCCGGAACCTGGTTGGCAAGAGACCCAGTACTTC.

This clonotype was counted a few times. V gene TRBV6-2 or TRBV6-3 combines with J gene TRBJ2-5, with D possibly TRBD2 on 7 matching bases. Germline V gene sequence: CDR1 MNHEY, CDR2 SVGEGT. V gave up 7 bases and J gave up 3 bases, with 27 bases separating them. This CDR3 is 18 amino acids long. This CDR3 is CASNQGRQLGGPKETQYF. The CDR3 coding sequence is TGTGCCAGCAACCAAGGGAGACAGTTGGGGGGGCCTAAAGAGACCCAGTACTTC.

In its sample, this clonotype was seen a few times. The rearrangement uses TRBV29-1 and TRBJ1-4; D gene ambiguous. This CDR3 has 12 amino acids. Trimming took 4 bases from V and 7 from J, leaving 10 bases between them. Per the germline V gene, CDR1 is SQVTM and CDR2 is ANQGSEA. The CDR3 sequence is CSVGSGSEKLFF. CDR3 in DNA: TGCAGCGTTGGCTCGGGTTCTGAAAAACTGTTTTTT.

The chain uses TRBV15 and TRBJ1-2; D is ambiguous. From germline, CDR1 is LNHNV and CDR2 YYDKDF (reference sequence). The CDR3 sequence is 15 residues long. V lost 0 bases and J lost 3, with 11 bases in between. CDR3 sequence (DNA): TGTGCCACCAGCAGAGACAAGTCCAACTACTATGGCTACACCTTC. It yields the protein CATSRDKSNYYGYTF.

This clonotype appeared many times. The chain recombines TRBV4-2 with TRBJ2-1; D tentatively fits TRBD1 or TRBD2 (5 bases each). CDR3 size: 14 residues. The V gene's germline CDR1 is LGHNA and CDR2 YNFKEQ. With 1 base removed from V and 5 bases from J, the gap between germline ends came to 9 bases. CDR3 region: CASSQGDPNNEQFF. The CDR3 bases are TGTGCCAGCAGCCAAGGGGACCCTAACAATGAGCAGTTCTTC.

This clonotype was seen many times. This chain uses TRBV12-3 or TRBV12-4 with TRBJ1-5; D not certain. The V and J ends lost 0 bases and 6 bases respectively, with 12 bases between them. There are 15 residues in the CDR3. CDR3 sequence reads: CASSLAHNIGQPQHF. The CDR3 coding sequence is TGTGCCAGCAGTTTAGCCCACAATATAGGTCAGCCCCAGCATTTT.